Presented here are 20 T cell receptor beta chains from one specimen sequenced in a study of T cells in tuberculosis. Noted time point: new active TB diagnosis, blood taken before or within 7 days of starting treatment. Some clones are missing from TCRdb's copy, which holds only in-frame ones; the method was immunoSEQ multiplex PCR. Found here are fewer than 40,000 clones, approximately 90% of them singletons; the top ten hold approximately 2.2%. The source was PBMCs, collected at tuberculosis diagnosis. All receptors derive from an adult with tuberculosis.

This chain uses TRBV12-5 with TRBJ1-5; 8 bases fit TRBD1. CDR3 length: 15 amino acids. The germline V gene encodes CDR1 LGHNT and CDR2 FRNRAP. V shed 6 bases and J 1 base; nucleotides not matched to a gene: 5. In DNA form, the CDR3 reads TGTGCTAGTGGCCAGACAGGGGAGAGCAATCAGCCCCAGCATTTT. It yields the protein CASGQTGESNQPQHF.

CDR3 sequence: CASSSYLGGTTQYF. The CDR3 coding sequence is TGTGCCAGCAGTTCATACCTGGGGGGGACTACGCAGTATTTT. The genes are TRBV27 and TRBJ2-3, with 7 positions matching TRBD2. Per germline, CDR1 MNHEY and CDR2 SMNVEV (reference sequence). This CDR3 has 14 residues. Losses at the gene ends were 4 bases for V and 8 bases for J; bases not matched to a gene: 9.

CDR3 nucleotides: TGTGCCAGCAGTTACGAGGGACGGGAGCGGTCACCCCTCCACTTT. This encodes CASSYEGRERSPLHF. The chain is built from TRBV28 and TRBJ1-6, with D possibly matching TRBD1 (5 bases). Germline V lookup: CDR1 MDHEN, CDR2 SYDVKM. There are 15 residues in the CDR3. The V end lost 4 bases, the J end lost 10 bases, and 17 bases lay between the germline ends.

This sequence joins TRBV2 and TRBJ1-1; 7 bases agree with TRBD1. Looked up from germline, CDR1 is SNHLY and CDR2 is FYNNEI. The CDR3 covers 14 residues. The junction had 10 bases not matched to a gene; V was cut back by 7 bases and J by 5 bases. CDR3 DNA: TGTGCCAGCAAGACAGGGTCGGTTGGGACTGAAGCTTTCTTT. Translating gives CASKTGSVGTEAFF.

The V call is TRBV6-1, the J call TRBJ2-7; D may be TRBD2 (6 bases). Trimming removed 1 base at V and 0 bases at J, with 13 bases between. The CDR3 totals 16 residues. Germline lookup yields CDR1 MNHNS and CDR2 SASEGT. DNA of the CDR3: TGTGCCAGCAGTGAAGACGGCGGGGCGCTCTCCTACGAGCAGTACGTC. As protein: CASSEDGGALSYEQYV.

This chain uses TRBV27 with TRBJ2-7; 13 bases agree with TRBD2. The CDR3 consists of 15 residues. V shed 0 bases and J 10 bases; nucleotides not matched to a gene: 6. Germline V CDR1 and CDR2: MNHEY, SMNVEV (reference sequence). The CDR3 coding sequence is TGTGCCAGCAGTTTATCGCGGACTAGCGGGGGCTCCCAGTACTTC. Protein product: CASSLSRTSGGSQYF.

V is TRBV6-6 and J is TRBJ2-2, with 10 bases identical to TRBD2. V lost 1 base and J lost 3; bases outside the gene matches: 2. CDR1 is MNHNY, CDR2 SVGAGI, per germline (reference sequence). This CDR3 region has 16 residues. The CDR3 sequence: CASSYLAGGYTGELFF. The DNA for the CDR3 is TGTGCCAGCAGTTACTTAGCGGGGGGATACACCGGGGAGCTGTTTTTT.

This clone was counted only a few times. V gene TRBV11-2 combines with J gene TRBJ1-6, with D uncertain. V lost 0 bases, J lost 2 bases, and 5 bases lay in between. The CDR3 is 15 residues long. CDR1 is SGHAT and CDR2 is FQNNGV in the germline V gene. The CDR3, as DNA: TGTGCCAGCAGCTTAGATTTCACCTATAATTCACCCCTCCACTTT. It codes for CASSLDFTYNSPLHF. Full variable domain (outside the CDR3, taken from reference TRBV11-2 and TRBJ1-6): EAGVAQSPRYKIIEKRQSVAFWCNPISGHATLYWYQQILGQGPKLLIQFQNNGVVDDSQLPKDRFSAERLKGVDSTLKIQPAKLEDSAVYLCASSLDFTYNSPLHFGNGTRLTVT.

The J gene is TRBJ2-1, the V gene TRBV28, with 11 bases lining up with TRBD2. Germline values: CDR1 MDHEN, CDR2 SYDVKM. V shed 5 bases and J 7 bases; nucleotides not matched to a gene: 1. The CDR3 runs to 13 residues. CDR3 nucleotides: TGTGCCAGCAGTCCTAGCGGGGGGAATGAGCAGTTCTTC. Protein: CASSPSGGNEQFF.

The rearrangement uses TRBV9 and TRBJ2-3, with 7 bases lining up with TRBD2. Trimming took 0 bases from V and 4 from J; bases not matched to a gene: 2. This CDR3 comprises 14 residues. Looked up from germline, CDR1 is SGDLS and CDR2 is YYNGEE. The CDR3 is CASSVGGRADTQYF. CDR3 sequence (DNA): TGTGCCAGCAGCGTAGGGGGGAGGGCAGATACGCAGTATTTT.

V and J are TRBV5-1 and TRBJ2-3, with a tentative D call TRBD1 (5 bases). The V gene lost 0 bases and the J gene lost 0 bases, with 8 bases spanning the gap. This CDR3 contains 15 residues. The germline V gene has CDR1 SGHRS and CDR2 YFSETQ. CDR3 in amino acids: CASSLEGSSTDTQYF. Here the CDR3 DNA reads TGCGCCAGCAGCTTGGAGGGGTCGAGCACAGATACGCAGTATTTT.

The chain uses TRBV30 and TRBJ1-1, with a possible D match to TRBD1 (5 bases). V gave up 0 bases and J gave up 3 bases, with 11 bases separating them. The CDR3 is 14 amino acids. Germline CDR1 GTSNPN, CDR2 SVGIG (reference sequence). The chain's CDR3 is CAWSVRKGYTEAFF. The CDR3 nucleotides are TGTGCCTGGAGTGTACGGAAGGGGTACACTGAAGCTTTCTTT.

The rearrangement uses TRBV5-5 and TRBJ2-7; a weak D match, TRBD1 (5 bases). The germline gives CDR1 SGHKS, CDR2 YYEKEE (reference sequence). V lost 0 bases and J lost 2, with 6 bases in between. This CDR3 region has 13 residues. The CDR3 region is CASSLGTTYEQYV. CDR3 DNA sequence: TGTGCCAGCAGCTTGGGGACAACCTACGAGCAGTACGTC.

In DNA form, the CDR3 reads TGTGCCAGCAGCTTTATTAGCTTACAGGGGGCAGGATTGGACTATGGCTACACCTTC. Residues: CASSFISLQGAGLDYGYTF. The V call is TRBV27, the J call TRBJ1-2; 9 bases are a match to TRBD1. The V segment lost 6 bases and the J segment 3 bases; nucleotides outside the gene matches: 20. Per the germline V gene, CDR1 is MNHEY and CDR2 is SMNVEV (reference sequence). The CDR3 extends over 19 amino acids.

The J gene is TRBJ2-2, the V gene TRBV5-1; D might be TRBD1 (5 bases). The CDR3 contains 16 residues. Trimming shortened V by 1 base and J by 5 bases, and 15 bases separated the two germline ends. Germline V CDR1 and CDR2: SGHRS, YFSETQ. The CDR3 loop reads CASSLSAGYRTGELFF. The CDR3 DNA reads as TGCGCCAGCAGCTTGTCAGCAGGGTATCGAACCGGGGAGCTGTTTTTT. Using reference TRBV5-1 and TRBJ2-2 for the parts outside the CDR3, the full variable domain is KAGVTQTPRYLIKTRGQQVTLSCSPISGHRSVSWYQQTPGQGLQFLFEYFSETQRNKGNFPGRFSGRQFSNSRSEMNVSTLELGDSALYLCASSLSAGYRTGELFFGEGSRLTVL.

The chain combines TRBV5-4 with TRBJ1-4, with TRBD1 matching over 8 bases. With 1 base clipped from V and 7 bases from J, the junction kept 9 bases outside the gene matches. Germline CDR1 is SGHNT and CDR2 is YYREEE (reference sequence). The CDR3 length is 16 residues. The CDR3 sequence is CASSLCDRGSSEKLFF. The CDR3 bases are TGTGCCAGCAGCTTGTGTGACAGGGGTTCAAGTGAAAAACTGTTTTTT.

The J gene is TRBJ2-7, the V gene TRBV21-1; TRBD2, as called in the table, went unchecked against the DNA. TRBV21-1 has pseudogene status. CDR3 length equals 12 residues. CDR3 sequence (DNA): TGTGCCAGCCGCGGGATATCCTACGAGCAGTACGTC. Translating gives CASRGISYEQYV.

This clone was detected only a few times. This chain connects TRBV4-2 to TRBJ2-3, with 9 nucleotides matching TRBD2. CDR1 LGHNA and CDR2 YNFKEQ come from the germline V gene. This CDR3 has 15 residues. The trim removed 3 bases at V and 6 bases at J, leaving 7 bases unmatched. In DNA, the CDR3 is TGTGCCAGCAGCCACGAGCGGGGGGCGACTGATACGCAGTATTTT. Residues: CASSHERGATDTQYF.

This chain connects TRBV6-5 to TRBJ1-3; D unclear. The CDR3 has 16 amino acids. The germline gives CDR1 MNHEY, CDR2 SVGAGI. V gave up 0 bases and J gave up 5 bases, with 14 bases separating them. The CDR3 region is CASSYSIGRTRNTIYF. CDR3 in DNA: TGTGCCAGCAGTTACTCGATAGGCAGGACTAGAAACACCATATATTTT.

DNA for the CDR3: TGTGCCACCTTGGACAGGATCACTAGCACAGATACGCAGTATTTT. Amino acid sequence: CATLDRITSTDTQYF. The chain combines TRBV10-3 with TRBJ2-3; 7 positions agree with TRBD1. Trimming at V came to 10 bases and at J to 0 bases, leaving 10 bases not matched to a gene. From germline, CDR1 is ENHRY and CDR2 SYGVKD. The CDR3 spans 15 residues.